The rows below give T cell receptor beta chains drawn from one sample of a study of blood T cell repertoires in COVID-19. Profiled with immunoSEQ multiplex PCR; TCRdb holds only in-frame clones, not every one. The table includes 310,000 or so clones, 70% to 90% detected once. What was sequenced was PBMCs or T cells enriched from blood (not recorded which). Receptor source: a young woman who had recovered from COVID-19. The CDR3 runs from the conserved cysteine through the conserved F or W. Fields, in order: V gene, D gene, clone size, J gene, CDR3 DNA, CDR3 protein. D genes are given only for firm matches. Size tells how often a clone was seen (once, few, many) or the class of an expanded clone, and some rows leave it out.

V: TRBV19
D: TRBD1
size: .
J: TRBJ1-2
DNA: TGTGCCAGTACCCCAGGGGGCAACTATGGCTACACCTTC
CDR3: CASTPGGNYGYTF

V: TRBV4-1
D: .
size: once
J: TRBJ1-1
DNA: TGCGCCAGCAGCGGGACACTTGAAGCTTTCTTT
CDR3: CASSGTLEAFF

V: TRBV12-3/TRBV12-4
D: .
size: .
J: TRBJ2-5
DNA: TGTGCCAGCAGCCAGAGGCAAGAGACCCAGTACTTC
CDR3: CASSQRQETQYF

V: TRBV7-2
D: .
size: .
J: TRBJ2-1
DNA: TGTGCCAGCAGTATAACCGGGATACATTACAATGAGCAGTTCTTC
CDR3: CASSITGIHYNEQFF

V: TRBV10-1
D: .
size: .
J: TRBJ1-2
DNA: TGCGCCAGCAGTGGGAGGGTGCCTGGCTACACCTTC
CDR3: CASSGRVPGYTF

V: TRBV19
D: .
size: .
J: TRBJ2-2
DNA: TGTGCCACCAACCAGGGGGGTCACGGGGAGCTGTTTTTT
CDR3: CATNQGGHGELFF

V: TRBV19
D: TRBD1
size: .
J: TRBJ2-1
DNA: TGTGCCAGTAGTATAGGGGGACAGGGGGTTTACAATGAGCAGTTCTTC
CDR3: CASSIGGQGVYNEQFF

V: TRBV7-9
D: TRBD1
size: .
J: TRBJ2-7
DNA: TGTGCCAGCAGCCCAGATGCGGGACAGGGAACTGTGGAGCAGTACTTC
CDR3: CASSPDAGQGTVEQYF

V: TRBV20-1
D: .
size: few
J: TRBJ1-2
DNA: TGCAGTGCCAGGTTCGGTGGCTACACCTTC
CDR3: CSARFGGYTF

V: TRBV30
D: .
size: .
J: TRBJ1-1
DNA: TGTGCCTGGTCGAAGGGAGGTATAACTGAAGCTTTCTTT
CDR3: CAWSKGGITEAFF

V: TRBV30
D: .
size: .
J: TRBJ2-7
DNA: TGTGCCTGGAGTAGGAGACAGCCGTCTTACGAGCAGTACTTC
CDR3: CAWSRRQPSYEQYF

V: TRBV5-1
D: .
size: once
J: TRBJ2-7
DNA: TGCGCCAGCAGCTTGTTTAGCGCGGCCTACGAGCAGTACTTC
CDR3: CASSLFSAAYEQYF

V: TRBV21-1
D: .
size: once
J: TRBJ2-7
DNA: TGTGCCAGCAGCCCCCGGACAGGAAGATCCTACGAGCAGTACTTC
CDR3: CASSPRTGRSYEQYF

V: TRBV9
D: TRBD1
size: .
J: TRBJ1-1
DNA: TGTGCCAGCAGCTGGGGACAGGGGGGGACTGAAGCTTTCTTT
CDR3: CASSWGQGGTEAFF

V: TRBV9
D: .
size: .
J: TRBJ1-1
DNA: TGTGCCAGCAGCCCCGGACAGATGAACACTGAAGCTTTCTTT
CDR3: CASSPGQMNTEAFF

V: TRBV11-2
D: TRBD1
size: .
J: TRBJ1-2
DNA: TGTGCCAGCAGCTTAGGCTCAGGGGGCTATGGCTACACCTTC
CDR3: CASSLGSGGYGYTF

V: TRBV7-9
D: .
size: .
J: TRBJ2-5
DNA: TGTGCCAGCAGCCCAGGAATAGTAGAGACCCAGTACTTC
CDR3: CASSPGIVETQYF

V: TRBV18
D: .
size: .
J: TRBJ2-7
DNA: TGTGCCAGCTCACCACCGGGGTGGGAGACCTACGAGCAGTACTTC
CDR3: CASSPPGWETYEQYF

V: TRBV30
D: TRBD1
size: .
J: TRBJ2-7
DNA: TGTGCCTGGAGTGTCCCAGGGGGCTACGAGCAGTACTTC
CDR3: CAWSVPGGYEQYF

V: TRBV30
D: TRBD2
size: .
J: TRBJ2-5
DNA: TGTGCCTGGAGTAGGACTAGATGGGAGACCCAGTACTTC
CDR3: CAWSRTRWETQYF

V: TRBV5-1
D: TRBD1
size: .
J: TRBJ1-2
DNA: TGCGCCAGCAGCGAGGACAGGGTGTATGGCTACACCTTC
CDR3: CASSEDRVYGYTF

V: TRBV5-1
D: TRBD2
size: .
J: TRBJ2-1
DNA: TGCGCCAGCAGCTTTACCAATAGACTAGCGGGGAATGAGCAGTTCTTC
CDR3: CASSFTNRLAGNEQFF

V: TRBV12-3/TRBV12-4
D: .
size: .
J: TRBJ1-2
DNA: TGTGCCAGCAGTCAAAGGAGCTATGGCTACACCTTC
CDR3: CASSQRSYGYTF

V: TRBV15
D: TRBD1
size: once
J: TRBJ1-2
DNA: TGTGCCACCAGCAGACCGGACAGGGGCCATGGCTACACCTTC
CDR3: CATSRPDRGHGYTF

V: TRBV27
D: TRBD1
size: .
J: TRBJ1-5
DNA: TGTGCCAGCAGTTCGTACACCGGGACAGGGGGCGAGCAGCCCCAGCATTTT
CDR3: CASSSYTGTGGEQPQHF

V: TRBV7-8
D: .
size: .
J: TRBJ2-2
DNA: TGTGCCAGCAGCCCACAGGACTACCGTCGGGAGCTGTTTTTT
CDR3: CASSPQDYRRELFF

V: TRBV6-1
D: .
size: .
J: TRBJ1-6
DNA: TGTGCCAGCAGTGAGGCGAGGCAGACGTATAATTCACCCCTCCACTTT
CDR3: CASSEARQTYNSPLHF

V: TRBV30
D: .
size: .
J: TRBJ1-6
DNA: TGTGCCTGGAGTGTAGGGGGGGATTCACCCCTCCACTTT
CDR3: CAWSVGGDSPLHF

V: TRBV19
D: .
size: .
J: TRBJ1-2
DNA: TGTGCCAGTAGTCCGCCGAGCGGGGGCCGGGGCTATGGCTACACCTTC
CDR3: CASSPPSGGRGYGYTF

V: TRBV6-5
D: TRBD1
size: .
J: TRBJ1-3
DNA: TGTGCCAGCAGTCCTGGGACAGGGATTGGAAACACCATATATTTT
CDR3: CASSPGTGIGNTIYF

V: TRBV6-5
D: .
size: .
J: TRBJ1-4
DNA: TGTGCCAGCAGTTACGAGCGGCAGAATGAAAAACTGTTTTTT
CDR3: CASSYERQNEKLFF

V: TRBV10-3
D: TRBD1
size: once
J: TRBJ1-2
DNA: TGTGCCATCAGTGGGACAGGGCAGGCTGGCTACACCTTC
CDR3: CAISGTGQAGYTF

V: TRBV12-5
D: TRBD1
size: .
J: TRBJ2-3
DNA: TGTGCTAGTGGTAGAACGACCGGGACAGTGCTACCAGATACGCAGTATTTT
CDR3: CASGRTTGTVLPDTQYF

V: TRBV2
D: .
size: .
J: TRBJ1-2
DNA: TGTGCCAGCAGTGATTTAGGGGGTGGCTACACCTTC
CDR3: CASSDLGGGYTF

V: TRBV4-1
D: TRBD1
size: .
J: TRBJ1-1
DNA: TGCGCCAGCAGCCAGGGGACAGCCGACGCTGAAGCTTTCTTT
CDR3: CASSQGTADAEAFF

V: TRBV28
D: .
size: .
J: TRBJ1-2
DNA: TGTGCCAGCAGTCGTTTCGGGACAAACTATGGCTACACCTTC
CDR3: CASSRFGTNYGYTF

V: TRBV6-5
D: TRBD1
size: .
J: TRBJ1-3
DNA: TGTGCCAGCACCCAGACAGGGGGAGGAAACACCATATATTTT
CDR3: CASTQTGGGNTIYF

V: TRBV5-6
D: TRBD1
size: .
J: TRBJ1-6
DNA: TGTGCCAGCAGTCGGGGACAGCATAATTCACCCCTCCACTTT
CDR3: CASSRGQHNSPLHF

V: TRBV30
D: TRBD1
size: .
J: TRBJ1-2
DNA: TGTGCCTGGGTTAGGGACAGGTATGGCTACACCTTC
CDR3: CAWVRDRYGYTF

V: TRBV27
D: .
size: .
J: TRBJ2-7
DNA: TGTGCCAGCAGTTTTGGACACCTCTACGAGCAGTACTTC
CDR3: CASSFGHLYEQYF